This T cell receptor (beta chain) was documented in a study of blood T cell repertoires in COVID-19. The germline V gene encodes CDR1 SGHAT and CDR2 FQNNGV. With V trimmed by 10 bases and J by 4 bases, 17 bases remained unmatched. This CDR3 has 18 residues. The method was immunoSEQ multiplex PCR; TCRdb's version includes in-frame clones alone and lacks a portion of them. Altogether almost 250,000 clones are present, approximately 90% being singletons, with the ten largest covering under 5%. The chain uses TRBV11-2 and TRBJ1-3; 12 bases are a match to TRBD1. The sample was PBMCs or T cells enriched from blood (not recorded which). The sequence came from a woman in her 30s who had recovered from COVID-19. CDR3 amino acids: CATTRGQGAVSEGNTIYF. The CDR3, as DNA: TGTGCCACTACCAGGGGACAGGGGGCGGTTTCGGAAGGAAACACCATATATTTT.